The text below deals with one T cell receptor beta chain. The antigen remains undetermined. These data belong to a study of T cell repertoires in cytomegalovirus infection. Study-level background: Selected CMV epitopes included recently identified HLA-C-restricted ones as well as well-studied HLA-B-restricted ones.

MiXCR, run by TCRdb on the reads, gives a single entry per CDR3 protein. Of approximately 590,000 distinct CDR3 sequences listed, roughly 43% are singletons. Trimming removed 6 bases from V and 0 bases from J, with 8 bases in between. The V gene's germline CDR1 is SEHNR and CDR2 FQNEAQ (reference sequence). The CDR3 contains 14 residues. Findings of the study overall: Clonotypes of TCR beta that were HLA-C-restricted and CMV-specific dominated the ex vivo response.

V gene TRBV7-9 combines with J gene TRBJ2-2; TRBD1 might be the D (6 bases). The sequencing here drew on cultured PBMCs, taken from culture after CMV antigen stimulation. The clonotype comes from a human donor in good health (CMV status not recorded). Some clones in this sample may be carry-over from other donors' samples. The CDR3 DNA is TGTGCCAGCAGATCAGGGGCGAACACCGGGGAGCTGTTTTTT. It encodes CASRSGANTGELFF.